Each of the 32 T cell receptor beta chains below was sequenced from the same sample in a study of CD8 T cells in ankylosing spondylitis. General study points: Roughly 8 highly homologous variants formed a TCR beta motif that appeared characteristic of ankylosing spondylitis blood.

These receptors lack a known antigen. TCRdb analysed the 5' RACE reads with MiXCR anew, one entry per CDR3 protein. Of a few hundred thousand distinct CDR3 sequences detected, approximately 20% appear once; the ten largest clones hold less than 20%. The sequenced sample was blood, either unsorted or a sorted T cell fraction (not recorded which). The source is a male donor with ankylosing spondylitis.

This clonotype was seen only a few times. CDR3 DNA: TGTGCCATCAGTGATTCCGGAGACTCAACAGATACGCAGTATTTT. This codes for CAISDSGDSTDTQYF. The gene calls are TRBV10-3 and TRBJ2-3; D ambiguous. V lost 3 bases and J lost 3, with 13 bases in between. The CDR3 length is 15 residues. The germline CDR1 and CDR2 sequences are ENHRY and SYGVKD.

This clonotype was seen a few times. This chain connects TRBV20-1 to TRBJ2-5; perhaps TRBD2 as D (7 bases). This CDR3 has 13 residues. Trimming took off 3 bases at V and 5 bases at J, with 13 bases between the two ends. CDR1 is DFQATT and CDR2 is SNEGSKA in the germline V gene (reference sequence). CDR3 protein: CSARKGGVETQYF. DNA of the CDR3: TGCAGTGCTAGGAAAGGGGGGGTCGAGACCCAGTACTTC.

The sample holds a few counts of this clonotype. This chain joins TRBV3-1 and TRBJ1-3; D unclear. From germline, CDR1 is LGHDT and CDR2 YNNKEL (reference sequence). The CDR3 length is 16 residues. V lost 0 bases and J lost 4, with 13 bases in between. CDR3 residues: CASSQDIGPGGNTIYF. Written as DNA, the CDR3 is TGTGCCAGCAGCCAAGATATCGGGCCGGGAGGAAACACCATATATTTT.

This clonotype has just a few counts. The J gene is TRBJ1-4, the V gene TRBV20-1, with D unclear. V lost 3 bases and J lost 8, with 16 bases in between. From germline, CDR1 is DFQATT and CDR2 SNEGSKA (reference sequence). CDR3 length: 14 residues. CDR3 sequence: CSASRLGRREKLFF. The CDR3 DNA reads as TGCAGTGCTAGCCGGCTCGGGCGGAGGGAAAAACTGTTTTTT.

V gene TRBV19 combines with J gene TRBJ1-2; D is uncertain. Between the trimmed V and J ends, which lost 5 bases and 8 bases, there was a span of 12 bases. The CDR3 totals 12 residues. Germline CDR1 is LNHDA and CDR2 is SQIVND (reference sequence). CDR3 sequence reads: CASSGEGRGYTF. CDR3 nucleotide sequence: TGTGCCAGTAGTGGTGAAGGCCGCGGCTACACCTTC.

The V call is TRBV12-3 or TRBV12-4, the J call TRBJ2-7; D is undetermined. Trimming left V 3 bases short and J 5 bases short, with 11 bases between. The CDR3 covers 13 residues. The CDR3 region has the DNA TGTGCCAGCAGTTTGCAGGAGTTTCACGAGCAGTACTTC. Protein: CASSLQEFHEQYF.

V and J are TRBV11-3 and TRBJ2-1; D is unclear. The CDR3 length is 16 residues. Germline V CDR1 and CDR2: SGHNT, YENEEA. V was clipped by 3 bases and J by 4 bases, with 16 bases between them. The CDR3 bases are TGTGCCAGCAGCTTTATTAGCTTGATGGCTTACAATGAGCAGTTCTTC. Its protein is CASSFISLMAYNEQFF.

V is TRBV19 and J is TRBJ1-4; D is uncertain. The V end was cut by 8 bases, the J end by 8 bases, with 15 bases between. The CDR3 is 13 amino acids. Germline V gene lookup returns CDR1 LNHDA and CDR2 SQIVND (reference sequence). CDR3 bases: TGTGCCAGTGGTAAGGAGCTTCTGGAAAAACTGTTTTTT. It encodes CASGKELLEKLFF. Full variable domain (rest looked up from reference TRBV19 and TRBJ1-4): DGGITQSPKYLFRKEGQNVTLSCEQNLNHDAMYWYRQDPGQGLRLIYYSQIVNDFQKGDIAEGYSVSREKKESFPLTVTSAQKNPTAFYLCASGKELLEKLFFGSGTQLSVL.

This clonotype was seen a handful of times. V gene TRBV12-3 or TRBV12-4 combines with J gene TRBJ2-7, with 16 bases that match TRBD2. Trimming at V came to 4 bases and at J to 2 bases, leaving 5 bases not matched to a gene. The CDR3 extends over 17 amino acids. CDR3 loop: CASSSGLAGGGTYEQYF. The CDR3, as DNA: TGTGCCAGCAGTTCGGGACTAGCGGGAGGGGGCACCTACGAGCAGTACTTC.

As DNA, the CDR3 is TGTGCCACCAGTGATGGACTAGCGGCCTTAAATGAGCAGTTCTTC. Residues: CATSDGLAALNEQFF. This chain links TRBV24-1 with TRBJ2-1; 10 bases match TRBD2. CDR1 and CDR2 (germline): KGHDR, SFDVKD. Trimming took 3 bases from V and 7 from J; bases not matched to a gene: 5. The CDR3 length is 15 residues.

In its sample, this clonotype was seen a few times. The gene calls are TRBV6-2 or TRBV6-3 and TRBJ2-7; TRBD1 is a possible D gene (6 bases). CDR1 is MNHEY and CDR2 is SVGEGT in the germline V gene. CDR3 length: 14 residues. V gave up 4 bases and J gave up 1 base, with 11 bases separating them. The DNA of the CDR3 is TGTGCCAGCAGTTCCGGGACACTTTCCTACGAGCAGTACTTC. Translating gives CASSSGTLSYEQYF.

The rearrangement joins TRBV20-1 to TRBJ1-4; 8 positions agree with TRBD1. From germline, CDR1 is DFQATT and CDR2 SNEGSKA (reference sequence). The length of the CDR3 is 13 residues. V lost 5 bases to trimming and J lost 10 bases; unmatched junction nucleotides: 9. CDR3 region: CSASDRGAGKLFF. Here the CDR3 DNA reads TGCAGTGCTTCCGACAGGGGTGCTGGAAAACTGTTTTTT.

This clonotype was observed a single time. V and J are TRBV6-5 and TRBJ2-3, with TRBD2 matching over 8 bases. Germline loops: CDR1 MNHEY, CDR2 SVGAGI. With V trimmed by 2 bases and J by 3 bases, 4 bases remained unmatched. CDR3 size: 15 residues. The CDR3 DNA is TGTGCCAGCAGTTACCGCCGGGGGGGGACAGATACGCAGTATTTT. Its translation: CASSYRRGGTDTQYF.

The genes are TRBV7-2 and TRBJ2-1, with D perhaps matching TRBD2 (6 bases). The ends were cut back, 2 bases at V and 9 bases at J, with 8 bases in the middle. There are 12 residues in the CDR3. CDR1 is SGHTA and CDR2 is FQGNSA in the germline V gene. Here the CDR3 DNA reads TGTGCCAGCAGCTTATGGGACTTTGAGCAGTTCTTC. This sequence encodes CASSLWDFEQFF.

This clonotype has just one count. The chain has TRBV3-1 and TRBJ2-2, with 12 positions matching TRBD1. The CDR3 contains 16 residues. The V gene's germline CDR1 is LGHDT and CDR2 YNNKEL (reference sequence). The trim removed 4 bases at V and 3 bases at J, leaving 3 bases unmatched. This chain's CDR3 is CASSLGTGGYTGELFF. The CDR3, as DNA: TGTGCCAGCAGCCTAGGGACAGGGGGCTACACCGGGGAGCTGTTTTTT.

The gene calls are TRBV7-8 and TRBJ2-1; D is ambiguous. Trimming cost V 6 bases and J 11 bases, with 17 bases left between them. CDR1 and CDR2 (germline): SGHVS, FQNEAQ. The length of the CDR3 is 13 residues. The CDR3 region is CASRPDRRRKQFF. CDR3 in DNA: TGTGCCAGCAGACCTGATAGGCGGCGGAAGCAGTTCTTC.

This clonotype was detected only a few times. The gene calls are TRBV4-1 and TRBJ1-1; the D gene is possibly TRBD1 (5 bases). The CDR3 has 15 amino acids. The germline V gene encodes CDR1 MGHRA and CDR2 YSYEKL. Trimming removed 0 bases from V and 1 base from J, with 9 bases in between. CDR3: CASSQEAGTNTEAFF. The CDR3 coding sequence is TGCGCCAGCAGCCAAGAAGCAGGGACGAACACTGAAGCTTTCTTT.

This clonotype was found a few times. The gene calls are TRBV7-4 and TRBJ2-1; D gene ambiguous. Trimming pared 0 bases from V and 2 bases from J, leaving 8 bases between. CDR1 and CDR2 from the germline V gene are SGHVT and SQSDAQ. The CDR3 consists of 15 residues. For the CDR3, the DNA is TGTGCCAGCAGCTTAGCGGTAGCAGCCTACAATGAGCAGTTCTTC. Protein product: CASSLAVAAYNEQFF.

For the CDR3, the DNA is TGCGCCAGCAGCTTGAGTACGGGGGGCCGAAATTACGAGCAGTACTTC. Its translation is CASSLSTGGRNYEQYF. This chain joins TRBV5-1 and TRBJ2-7, with D perhaps TRBD2 (7 bases). Trimming left V 1 base short and J 4 bases short, with 18 bases between. The CDR3 contains 16 residues. Germline V gene lookup returns CDR1 SGHRS and CDR2 YFSETQ.

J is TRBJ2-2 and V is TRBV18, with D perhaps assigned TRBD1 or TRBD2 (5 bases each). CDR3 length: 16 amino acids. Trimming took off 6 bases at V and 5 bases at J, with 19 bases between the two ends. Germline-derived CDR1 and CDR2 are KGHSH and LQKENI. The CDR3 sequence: CASSQFRDEQTGELFF. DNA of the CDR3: TGTGCCAGCTCTCAATTCCGGGACGAGCAAACCGGGGAGCTGTTTTTT. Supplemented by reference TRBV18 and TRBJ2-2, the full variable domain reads NAGVMQNPRHLVRRRGQEARLRCSPMKGHSHVYWYRQLPEEGLKFMVYLQKENIIDESGMPKERFSAEFPKEGPSILRIQQVVRGDSAAYFCASSQFRDEQTGELFFGEGSRLTVL.

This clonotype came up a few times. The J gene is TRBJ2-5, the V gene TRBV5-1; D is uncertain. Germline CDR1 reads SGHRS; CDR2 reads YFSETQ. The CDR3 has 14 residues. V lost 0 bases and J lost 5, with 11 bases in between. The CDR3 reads CASSLDWGPETQYF. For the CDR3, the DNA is TGCGCCAGCAGCTTGGATTGGGGTCCTGAGACCCAGTACTTC. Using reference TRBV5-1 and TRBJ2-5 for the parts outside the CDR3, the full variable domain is KAGVTQTPRYLIKTRGQQVTLSCSPISGHRSVSWYQQTPGQGLQFLFEYFSETQRNKGNFPGRFSGRQFSNSRSEMNVSTLELGDSALYLCASSLDWGPETQYFGPGTRLLVL.

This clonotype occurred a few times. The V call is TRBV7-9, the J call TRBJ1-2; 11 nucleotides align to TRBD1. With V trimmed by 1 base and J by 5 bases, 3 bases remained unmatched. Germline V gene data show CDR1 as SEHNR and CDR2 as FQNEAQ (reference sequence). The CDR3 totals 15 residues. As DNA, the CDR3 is TGTGCCAGCAGCTTAGGGACAGGGGGCTTGTATGGCTACACCTTC. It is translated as CASSLGTGGLYGYTF.

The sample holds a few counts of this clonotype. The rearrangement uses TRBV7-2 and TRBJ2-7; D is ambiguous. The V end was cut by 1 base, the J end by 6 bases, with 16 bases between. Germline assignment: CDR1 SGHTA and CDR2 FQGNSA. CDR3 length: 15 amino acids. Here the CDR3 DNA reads TGTGCCAGCAGCTTAGGTATGGGGTTTCCGGCCGAGCAGTACTTC. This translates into CASSLGMGFPAEQYF. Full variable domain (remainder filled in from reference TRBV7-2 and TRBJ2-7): GAGVSQSPSNKVTEKGKDVELRCDPISGHTALYWYRQSLGQGLEFLIYFQGNSAPDKSGLPSDRFSAERTGGSVSTLTIQRTQQEDSAVYLCASSLGMGFPAEQYFGPGTRLTVT.

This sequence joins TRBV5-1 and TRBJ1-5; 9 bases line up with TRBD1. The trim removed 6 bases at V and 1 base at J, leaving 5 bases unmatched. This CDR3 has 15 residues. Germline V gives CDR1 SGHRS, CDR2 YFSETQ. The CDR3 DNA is TGCGCCAGCACCAAGACAGGGGGGAGCAATCAGCCCCAGCATTTT. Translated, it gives CASTKTGGSNQPQHF.

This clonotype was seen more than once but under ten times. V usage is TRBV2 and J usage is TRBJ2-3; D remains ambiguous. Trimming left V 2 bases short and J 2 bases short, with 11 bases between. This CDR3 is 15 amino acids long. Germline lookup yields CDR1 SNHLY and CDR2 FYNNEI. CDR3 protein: CASSERPSLTDTQYF. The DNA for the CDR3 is TGTGCCAGCAGTGAAAGGCCCAGTCTCACAGATACGCAGTATTTT.

Here the CDR3 DNA reads TGTGCCAGTAGTCCTCCGGGACACTTTGGGGCCACTGAAGCTTTCTTT. Protein sequence: CASSPPGHFGATEAFF. The chain couples TRBV19 to TRBJ1-1; a possible D gene is TRBD1 (6 bases). V gave up 5 bases and J gave up 4 bases, with 20 bases separating them. Germline values: CDR1 LNHDA, CDR2 SQIVND (reference sequence). This CDR3 has 16 amino acids. The entire variable domain, with the rest obtained from reference TRBV19 and TRBJ1-1, is as follows: DGGITQSPKYLFRKEGQNVTLSCEQNLNHDAMYWYRQDPGQGLRLIYYSQIVNDFQKGDIAEGYSVSREKKESFPLTVTSAQKNPTAFYLCASSPPGHFGATEAFFGQGTRLTVV.

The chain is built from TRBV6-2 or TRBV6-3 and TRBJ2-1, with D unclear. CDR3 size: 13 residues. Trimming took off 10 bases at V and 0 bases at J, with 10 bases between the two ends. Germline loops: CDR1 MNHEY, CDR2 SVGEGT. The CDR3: CATSRSSYNEQFF. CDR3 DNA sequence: TGTGCCACATCTAGGAGCTCCTACAATGAGCAGTTCTTC.

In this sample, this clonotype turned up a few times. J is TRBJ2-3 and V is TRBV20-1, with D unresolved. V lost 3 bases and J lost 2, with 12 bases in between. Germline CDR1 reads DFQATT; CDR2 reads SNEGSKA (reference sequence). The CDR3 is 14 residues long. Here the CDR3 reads CSASDGRNTDTQYF. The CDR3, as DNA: TGCAGTGCTAGCGACGGCCGTAACACAGATACGCAGTATTTT.

The CDR3 region has the DNA TGTGCCAGCAGCCCTCCTGCCTCGAACAGAGCCAAAAACATTCAGTACTTC. Its protein is CASSPPASNRAKNIQYF. The chain links TRBV7-9 to TRBJ2-4, with D uncertain. CDR1 and CDR2 (germline): SEHNR, FQNEAQ (reference sequence). CDR3 length equals 17 residues. V lost 5 bases, J lost 0 bases, and 17 bases lay in between.

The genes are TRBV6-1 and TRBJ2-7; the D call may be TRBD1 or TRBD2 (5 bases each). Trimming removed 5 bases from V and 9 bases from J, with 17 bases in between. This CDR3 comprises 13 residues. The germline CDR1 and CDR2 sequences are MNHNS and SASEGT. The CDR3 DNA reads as TGTGCCAGCAGTCGGGACGGGCGAGTAGTGCAGTACTTC. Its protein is CASSRDGRVVQYF.

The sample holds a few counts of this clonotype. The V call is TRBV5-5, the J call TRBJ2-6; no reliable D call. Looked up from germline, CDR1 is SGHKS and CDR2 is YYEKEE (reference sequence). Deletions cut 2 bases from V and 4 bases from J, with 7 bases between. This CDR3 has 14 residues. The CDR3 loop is CASSLQPGANVLTF. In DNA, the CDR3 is TGTGCCAGCAGCTTACAGCCCGGGGCCAACGTCCTGACTTTC.

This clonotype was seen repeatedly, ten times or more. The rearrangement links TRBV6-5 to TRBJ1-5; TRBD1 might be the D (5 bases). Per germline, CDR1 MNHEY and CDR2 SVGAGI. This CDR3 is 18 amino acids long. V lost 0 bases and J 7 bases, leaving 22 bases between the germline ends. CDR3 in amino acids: CASSYSMRQGEVGQPQHF. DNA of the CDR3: TGTGCCAGCAGTTACTCGATGAGGCAGGGCGAGGTTGGACAGCCCCAGCATTTT.